The clone carrying this TCR beta chain was found a few times. What it binds is unknown. The data stem from a study of cytomegalovirus exposure and HLA in healthy donors. Study-wide results and caveats: By HLA locus, TCR association rates varied in a later analysis, with DRB1 showing the most and HLA-C the fewest.

This CDR3 is built from 13 residues. The ends were cut back, 5 bases at V and 4 bases at J, with 11 bases in the middle. Germline-derived CDR1 and CDR2 are LNHDA and SQIVND (reference sequence). PCR involved 60 Vbeta and 13 Jbeta primers. Method: immunoSEQ multiplex PCR; TCRdb's copy keeps in-frame clones and lacks some. There are just over 200,000 clones in the sample; approximately 70% occur only once, and 2% to 3% lies in the top ten. The TCR originated in a middle-aged man in good health and CMV-seropositive. V gene TRBV19 combines with J gene TRBJ1-2; no clear D gene. The source material was PBMCs. CDR3 protein: CASSAGQVYGYTF. Written as DNA, the CDR3 is TGTGCCAGTAGTGCTGGCCAGGTCTATGGCTACACCTTC.